This T cell receptor beta chain was recorded in a study of cytomegalovirus exposure and HLA in healthy donors. The CDR3 has 13 residues. V shed 6 bases and J shed 3 bases, with 10 bases lying between them. CDR1 and CDR2 from the germline V gene are MNHEY and SVGAGI. Concerning this clone: Its antigen is as yet unknown.

The PCR was carried out with 60 Vbeta primers and 13 Jbeta primers. Profiling relied on immunoSEQ multiplex PCR, and the TCRdb table lists in-frame clones only, not all of them. The sample consists of approximately 190,000 clones, 65% to 85% of them appearing once. General study points: Differences between HLA loci emerged in a later analysis of TCR association rates, with DRB1 most and HLA-C fewest.

The receptor's source is a man aged 50-59 years in good health and CMV-seronegative. The chain carries TRBV6-5 and TRBJ2-3, with a possible D match to TRBD1 (5 bases). Sequenced input: PBMCs. The CDR3 here is CASSLDRTDTQYF. CDR3 sequence (DNA): TGTGCCAGCAGCCTAGACAGAACAGATACGCAGTATTTT.